One and the same sample provided the 24 T cell receptor beta chains below, sequenced in a study of T cell changes during pregnancy in multiple sclerosis. Here immunoSEQ multiplex PCR was the method, and the copy in TCRdb shows in-frame clones only, minus some. The sample carries approximately 21,000 clones, around four fifths recorded once. The source material was CD8+ T cells from peripheral blood mononuclear cells, sampled in the first trimester of pregnancy. The receptor set was obtained from a female donor in good health, enrolled as a control in a pregnancy study.

The rearrangement joins TRBV9 to TRBJ1-1, with D unclear. The germline CDR1 and CDR2 sequences are SGDLS and YYNGEE. V shed 2 bases and J shed 2 bases, with 7 bases lying between them. The CDR3 has 13 residues. The CDR3 DNA reads as TGTGCCAGCAGCGTCGACTTCAACACTGAAGCTTTCTTT. Translation: CASSVDFNTEAFF.

Only a few counts were recorded for this clone. The chain has TRBV19 and TRBJ2-7, with 9 positions matching TRBD1. Germline CDR1 is LNHDA and CDR2 is SQIVND (reference sequence). Trimming removed 3 bases from V and 6 bases from J; junction bases left unmatched: 12. The CDR3 covers 16 residues. The DNA for the CDR3 is TGTGCCAGTAGTATCCTGTTGGGACAGGGCCCTTCCGAGCAGTACTTC. Protein sequence: CASSILLGQGPSEQYF.

The chain combines TRBV4-2 with TRBJ2-7, with D tentatively TRBD1 (6 bases). CDR3 length: 15 residues. Germline values: CDR1 LGHNA, CDR2 YNFKEQ. V lost 0 bases to trimming and J lost 2 bases, with 11 bases between them. CDR3 amino acids: CASSQDVGAAYEQYF. In DNA form, the CDR3 reads TGTGCCAGCAGCCAAGATGTGGGGGCCGCCTACGAGCAGTACTTC.

The chain is built from TRBV2 and TRBJ1-1, with 7 nucleotides matching TRBD1. The trim removed 10 bases at V and 1 base at J, leaving 6 bases unmatched. The CDR3 covers 13 residues. CDR1 is SNHLY, CDR2 FYNNEI, per germline. The CDR3 DNA follows: TGTGCCACTCAGACAGGGCGGAACACTGAAGCTTTCTTT. It specifies CATQTGRNTEAFF.

The chain employs TRBV4-2 and TRBJ2-7; the D is unclear. Germline V gives CDR1 LGHNA, CDR2 YNFKEQ. Trimming pared 0 bases from V and 0 bases from J, leaving 12 bases between. The CDR3 is 16 amino acids. The CDR3 DNA follows: TGTGCCAGCAGCCAAGATGGAGCGTCCCCCTCCTACGAGCAGTACTTC. This sequence encodes CASSQDGASPSYEQYF.

J is TRBJ2-1 and V is TRBV5-1, with 10 bases aligning to TRBD2. J was trimmed by 7 bases and V by 1 base; bases with no gene match: 5. The CDR3 contains 15 residues. Germline V gene data show CDR1 as SGHRS and CDR2 as YFSETQ. The CDR3 sequence is CASSLSSGRLNEQFF. The CDR3 coding sequence is TGCGCCAGCAGCTTGAGTAGCGGGAGGCTGAATGAGCAGTTCTTC.

The rearrangement joins TRBV6-4 to TRBJ2-2; TRBD1 might be the D (6 bases). The CDR3 has 15 amino acids. V was pared by 2 bases and J by 0 bases, with 7 bases between. Germline V gene lookup returns CDR1 MRHNA and CDR2 SNTAGT. Here the CDR3 DNA reads TGTGCCAGCAGTGACGGGACATCGAACACCGGGGAGCTGTTTTTT. It codes for CASSDGTSNTGELFF.

This clone showed up just once. The gene calls are TRBV9 and TRBJ2-3, with 15 nucleotides matching TRBD2. V lost 4 bases to trimming and J lost 1 base; unmatched junction nucleotides: 7. From germline, CDR1 is SGDLS and CDR2 YYNGEE. This CDR3 comprises 18 residues. CDR3 sequence: CASSPGTSGGLGTDTQYF. CDR3 in DNA: TGTGCCAGCAGCCCCGGGACTAGCGGGGGGCTCGGCACAGATACGCAGTATTTT.

This clone appeared a single time. The V gene is TRBV6-4, the J gene TRBJ2-2, with a tentative D call TRBD2 (5 bases). The CDR3 sequence is 15 residues long. V shed 5 bases and J shed 4 bases, with 14 bases lying between them. CDR1 and CDR2 (germline): MRHNA, SNTAGT. In DNA, the CDR3 is TGTGCCAGCAGTTCCCAGGAGGCCCCCACCGGGGAGCTGTTTTTT. This gives the protein CASSSQEAPTGELFF.

The gene calls are TRBV27 and TRBJ1-1, with a possible D match to TRBD1 (5 bases). Germline lookup yields CDR1 MNHEY and CDR2 SMNVEV (reference sequence). CDR3 length: 16 amino acids. The germline V and J ends were trimmed by 1 base and 0 bases, with 12 bases remaining between them. CDR3 in amino acids: CASSLLGGAVNTEAFF. The CDR3 coding sequence is TGTGCCAGCAGTTTATTGGGAGGGGCGGTGAACACTGAAGCTTTCTTT.

This clone is a singleton in its sample. The gene calls are TRBV4-1 and TRBJ2-1; tentative D call: TRBD1 (6 bases). Trimming left V 5 bases short and J 0 bases short, with 14 bases between. The CDR3 loop spans 16 amino acids. Per germline, CDR1 MGHRA and CDR2 YSYEKL. The CDR3 DNA sequence: TGCGCCAGCAGCTTGGGAGAAGGGGGCTCCTACAATGAGCAGTTCTTC. Protein product: CASSLGEGGSYNEQFF.

The genes are TRBV5-6 and TRBJ2-1; a weak D match, TRBD2 (6 bases). There are 16 residues in the CDR3. With 1 base removed from V and 1 base from J, the gap between germline ends came to 12 bases. CDR1 SGHDT and CDR2 YYEEEE come from the germline V gene. The CDR3 DNA is TGTGCCAGCAGCTTGTCGGGGGACCCTTCCTACAATGAGCAGTTCTTC. The encoded protein is CASSLSGDPSYNEQFF. The full variable domain, rest sourced from reference TRBV5-6 and TRBJ2-1, is DAGVTQSPTHLIKTRGQQVTLRCSPKSGHDTVSWYQQALGQGPQFIFQYYEEEERQRGNFPDRFSGHQFPNYSSELNVNALLLGDSALYLCASSLSGDPSYNEQFFGPGTRLTVL.

This clone was detected only once. The chain recombines TRBV6-4 with TRBJ2-2, with D possibly TRBD2 on 5 matching bases. Germline CDR1 and CDR2: MRHNA and SNTAGT. V lost 6 bases and J lost 6, with 14 bases in between. The CDR3 has 14 residues. The CDR3: CASSQTTGSGELFF. The DNA for the CDR3 is TGTGCCAGCAGCCAAACGACGGGGTCCGGGGAGCTGTTTTTT.

The chain couples TRBV7-9 to TRBJ2-7; TRBD1 aligns across 10 bases. V was clipped by 5 bases and J by 5 bases; unmatched bases: 3. The CDR3 consists of 13 residues. Germline CDR1 and CDR2: SEHNR and FQNEAQ (reference sequence). CDR3 DNA: TGTGCCAGCAGCCCCGGGACAGGGGACGAGCAGTACTTC. It codes for CASSPGTGDEQYF.

The V gene is TRBV6-4, the J gene TRBJ2-1; 10 bases map to TRBD2. Germline values: CDR1 MRHNA, CDR2 SNTAGT. Germline trimming cut 6 bases from V and 5 bases from J; bases unmatched to any gene: 4. The CDR3 runs 14 residues. DNA for the CDR3: TGTGCCAGCAGCTTAGCGGGGGGTAACAATGAGCAGTTCTTC. It encodes CASSLAGGNNEQFF.

As concerns this clone: A read error may produce the germline difference seen at one junction end. The V gene is TRBV6-1, the J gene TRBJ2-7, with D possibly matching TRBD2 (7 bases). CDR1 is MNHNS, CDR2 SASEGT, per germline. CDR3 length: 12 residues. The CDR3 loop is CASKESAGARDF. CDR3 DNA sequence: TGTGCCAGCAAAGAATCTGCGGGGGCCCGAGACTTC.

CDR3 bases: TGTGCCAGCAGTTCGCGGACTAGCGGGGATTACGAGCAGTACTTC. Protein sequence: CASSSRTSGDYEQYF. The V and J genes are TRBV27 and TRBJ2-7, with 12 nucleotides matching TRBD2. The CDR3 totals 15 residues. Trimming took 4 bases from V and 4 from J; bases not matched to a gene: 5. In germline, CDR1 is MNHEY, CDR2 SMNVEV (reference sequence).

As to this clone: Additional DNA sequences in this sample encode the identical CDR3. The CDR3 region is CASSSLAGARDEQYF. Written as DNA, the CDR3 is TGTGCCAGCAGCTCTCTAGCGGGGGCGAGGGACGAGCAGTACTTC. V is TRBV5-5 and J is TRBJ2-7, with 10 bases fitting TRBD2. The CDR3 is made up of 15 amino acids. The germline V gene encodes CDR1 SGHKS and CDR2 YYEKEE (reference sequence). The trim removed 3 bases at V and 5 bases at J, leaving 8 bases unmatched.

The chain joins TRBV28 to TRBJ2-7; 14 nucleotides agree with TRBD2. CDR1 is MDHEN and CDR2 is SYDVKM in the germline V gene. The CDR3 is 15 residues long. V was pared by 10 bases and J by 8 bases, with 13 bases of the junction left unmatched. The CDR3 bases are TGTGCCACCCTTGAGGGAGGGACTAGCGGGAGCCAGCAGTACTTC. Translation gives CATLEGGTSGSQQYF.

In its sample, this clone was seen a few times. This chain links TRBV4-2 with TRBJ1-1, with TRBD1 matching 9 bases. This CDR3 contains 16 residues. CDR1 and CDR2 (germline): LGHNA, YNFKEQ. Losses at the gene ends were 4 bases for V and 5 bases for J; bases not matched to a gene: 11. The CDR3 DNA sequence: TGTGCCAGCAGCCCCTTTTCGGACAGGGGAGGGACTGAAGCTTTCTTT. Translated, it gives CASSPFSDRGGTEAFF.

By proportion, this clone is medium-sized. The chain uses TRBV4-1 and TRBJ1-5; no reliable D call. V was pared by 0 bases and J by 7 bases, with 10 bases between. CDR3 length: 14 amino acids. CDR1 is MGHRA, CDR2 YSYEKL, per germline. The CDR3 loop reads CASSQDPSPQPQHF. The CDR3, as DNA: TGCGCCAGCAGCCAAGATCCGTCTCCCCAGCCCCAGCATTTT.

The rearrangement joins TRBV11-3 to TRBJ2-1; 8 nucleotides match TRBD2. V dropped 0 bases and J dropped 1; count of bases not matched to a gene: 2. The CDR3 has 16 amino acids. The germline V gene encodes CDR1 SGHNT and CDR2 YENEEA. The CDR3 sequence is CASSLDAGGSYNEQFF. The CDR3, as DNA: TGTGCCAGCAGCTTAGACGCGGGGGGTTCCTACAATGAGCAGTTCTTC.

The chain uses TRBV7-8 and TRBJ1-1; maybe TRBD1 (6 bases). CDR3 size: 15 residues. V lost 2 bases to trimming and J lost 1 base, with 11 bases between them. From germline, CDR1 is SGHVS and CDR2 FQNEAQ. This chain's CDR3 is CASSLLTGPNTEAFF. The CDR3 coding sequence is TGTGCCAGCAGCTTACTGACAGGCCCGAACACTGAAGCTTTCTTT.

The chain joins TRBV7-8 to TRBJ1-5; possible D gene TRBD1, 6 bases. CDR3 length equals 15 residues. The germline V gene has CDR1 SGHVS and CDR2 FQNEAQ. V was shortened by 2 bases and J by 2 bases, with 10 bases between the two germline ends. CDR3: CASSLRRQGNQPQHF. Here the CDR3 DNA reads TGTGCCAGCAGCTTACGTCGACAGGGCAATCAGCCCCAGCATTTT.